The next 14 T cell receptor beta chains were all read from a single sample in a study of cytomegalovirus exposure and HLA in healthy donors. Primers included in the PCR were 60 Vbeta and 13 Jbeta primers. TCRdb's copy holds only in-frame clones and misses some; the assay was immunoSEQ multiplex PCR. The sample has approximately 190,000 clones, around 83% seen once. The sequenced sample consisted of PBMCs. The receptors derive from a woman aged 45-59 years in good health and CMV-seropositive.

CDR3 sequence reads: CASSLDEDNTGELFF. In DNA form, the CDR3 reads TGTGCCAGCAGCTTAGATGAGGATAACACCGGGGAGCTGTTTTTT. The genes are TRBV7-9 and TRBJ2-2; no definite D call. This CDR3 has 15 amino acids. CDR1 is SEHNR, CDR2 FQNEAQ, per germline (reference sequence). V was trimmed by 1 base and J by 2 bases, leaving 8 bases between them.

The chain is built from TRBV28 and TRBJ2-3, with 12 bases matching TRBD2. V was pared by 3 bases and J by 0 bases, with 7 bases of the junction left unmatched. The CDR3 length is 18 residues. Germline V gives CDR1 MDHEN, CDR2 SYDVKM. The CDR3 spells CASSFYRLAGDSTDTQYF. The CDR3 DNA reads TGTGCCAGCAGTTTCTACCGACTAGCGGGGGATAGCACAGATACGCAGTATTTT.

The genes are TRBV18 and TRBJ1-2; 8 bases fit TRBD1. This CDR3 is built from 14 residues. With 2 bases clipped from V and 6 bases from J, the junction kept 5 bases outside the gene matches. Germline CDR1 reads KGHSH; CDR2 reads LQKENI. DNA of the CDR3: TGTGCCAGCTCACCATTACAGGGGGAGAATGGCTACACCTTC. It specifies CASSPLQGENGYTF.

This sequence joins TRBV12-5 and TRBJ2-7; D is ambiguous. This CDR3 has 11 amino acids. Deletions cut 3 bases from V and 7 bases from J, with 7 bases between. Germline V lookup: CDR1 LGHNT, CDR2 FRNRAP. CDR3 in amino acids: CASGFGSEQYF. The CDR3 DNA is TGTGCTAGTGGTTTTGGTAGTGAGCAGTACTTC.

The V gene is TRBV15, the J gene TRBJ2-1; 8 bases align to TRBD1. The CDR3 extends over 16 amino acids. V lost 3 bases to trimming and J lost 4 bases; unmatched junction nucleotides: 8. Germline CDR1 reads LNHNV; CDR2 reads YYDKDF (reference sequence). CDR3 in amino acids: CATSSDRDRLYNEQFF. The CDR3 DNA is TGTGCCACCAGCAGTGACCGGGACAGGCTTTACAATGAGCAGTTCTTC.

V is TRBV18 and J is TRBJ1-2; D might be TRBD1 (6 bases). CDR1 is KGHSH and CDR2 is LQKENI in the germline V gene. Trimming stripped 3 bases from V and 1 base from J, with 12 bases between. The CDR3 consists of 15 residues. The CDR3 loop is CASSPDQGHNYGYTF. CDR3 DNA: TGTGCCAGCTCACCGGACCAGGGGCATAACTATGGCTACACCTTC. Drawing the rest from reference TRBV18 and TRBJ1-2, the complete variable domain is NAGVMQNPRHLVRRRGQEARLRCSPMKGHSHVYWYRQLPEEGLKFMVYLQKENIIDESGMPKERFSAEFPKEGPSILRIQQVVRGDSAAYFCASSPDQGHNYGYTFGSGTRLTVV.

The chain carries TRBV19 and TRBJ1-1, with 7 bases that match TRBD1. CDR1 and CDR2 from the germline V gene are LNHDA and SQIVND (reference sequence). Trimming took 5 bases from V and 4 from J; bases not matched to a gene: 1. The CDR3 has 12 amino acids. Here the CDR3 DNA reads TGTGCCAGTAGTGCAGGGGGCACTGAAGCTTTCTTT. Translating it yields CASSAGGTEAFF.

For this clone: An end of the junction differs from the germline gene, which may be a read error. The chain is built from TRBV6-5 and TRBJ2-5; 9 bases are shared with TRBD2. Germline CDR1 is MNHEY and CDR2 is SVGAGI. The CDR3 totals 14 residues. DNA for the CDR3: TGTGCCAGCAGGGGCGGGGGGGTGGTAGAGGCCCAGTACTTC. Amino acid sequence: CASRGGGVVEAQYF.

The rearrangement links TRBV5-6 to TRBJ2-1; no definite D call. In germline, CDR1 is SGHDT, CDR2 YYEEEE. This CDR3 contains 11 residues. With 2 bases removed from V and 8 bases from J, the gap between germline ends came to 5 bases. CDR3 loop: CASSLNYEQFF. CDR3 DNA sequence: TGTGCCAGCAGCTTAAACTATGAGCAGTTCTTC.

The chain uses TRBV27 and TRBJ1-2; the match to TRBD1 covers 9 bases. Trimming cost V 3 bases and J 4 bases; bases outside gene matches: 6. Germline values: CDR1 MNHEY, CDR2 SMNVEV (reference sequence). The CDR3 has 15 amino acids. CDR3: CASSFRTGEGYGYTF. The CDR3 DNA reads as TGTGCCAGCAGTTTTCGGACAGGGGAGGGCTATGGCTACACCTTC.

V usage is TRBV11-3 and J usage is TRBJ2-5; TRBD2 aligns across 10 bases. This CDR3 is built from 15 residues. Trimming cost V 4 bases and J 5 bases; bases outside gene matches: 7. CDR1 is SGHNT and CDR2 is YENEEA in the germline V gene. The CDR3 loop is CASSSSGGAWETQYF. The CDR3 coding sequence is TGTGCCAGCAGCTCCAGCGGGGGGGCGTGGGAGACCCAGTACTTC.

DNA for the CDR3: TGTGCCAGCTCACCAATGGGACAGAGTAATGAAAAACTGTTTTTT. As protein: CASSPMGQSNEKLFF. This chain connects TRBV18 to TRBJ1-4, with TRBD1 identical over 7 bases. The ends lost 2 bases at V and 4 bases at J; junction bases unmatched: 4. This CDR3 region has 15 residues. Germline V gene data show CDR1 as KGHSH and CDR2 as LQKENI. The complete variable domain, with remaining parts taken from reference TRBV18 and TRBJ1-4, reads NAGVMQNPRHLVRRRGQEARLRCSPMKGHSHVYWYRQLPEEGLKFMVYLQKENIIDESGMPKERFSAEFPKEGPSILRIQQVVRGDSAAYFCASSPMGQSNEKLFFGSGTQLSVL.

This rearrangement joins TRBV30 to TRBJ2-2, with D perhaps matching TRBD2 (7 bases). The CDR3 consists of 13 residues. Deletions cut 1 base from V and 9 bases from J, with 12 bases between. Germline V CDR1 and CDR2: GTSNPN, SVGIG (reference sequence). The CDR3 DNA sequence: TGTGCCTGGAGTGAGGGGGGGGCGAGGGAGCTGTTTTTT. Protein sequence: CAWSEGGARELFF.

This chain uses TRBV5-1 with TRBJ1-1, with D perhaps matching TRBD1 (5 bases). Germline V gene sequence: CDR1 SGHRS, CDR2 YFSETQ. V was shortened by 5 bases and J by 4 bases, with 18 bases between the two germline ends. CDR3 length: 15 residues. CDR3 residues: CASRNPDTKTTEAFF. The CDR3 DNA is TGCGCCAGCAGAAACCCGGACACAAAGACCACTGAAGCTTTCTTT.